The next 14 T cell receptor beta chains were all read from a single sample in a study of T cells in Graves' hyperthyroidism and ophthalmopathy. The CDR3 regions of TCR beta were amplified from RNA transcripts. The TCR CDR3 was amplified in a first-round RT-PCR using the HTBI primer set. One entry per CDR3 protein, called by TCRdb with MiXCR from the multiplex PCR reads. The repertoire holds about 660,000 distinct CDR3 sequences, less than 45% seen once, with about 7% in the top ten. The sequencing input was peripheral blood or thyroid tissue (not recorded which). The source is an adult man with Graves' disease, either hyperthyroidism or ophthalmopathy (not recorded which).

Only a few counts were recorded for this clonotype. At one boundary the junction diverges from the germline segment, which might be a read error. This chain connects TRBV10-3 to TRBJ1-2, with D possibly matching TRBD1 (5 bases). Germline CDR1 ENHRY, CDR2 SYGVKD. The CDR3 length is 16 residues. The CDR3 DNA sequence: TGTGCCAGCAGTGACAGACTGACCCAAGTAACAATTGGCTACACCTTC. This gives the protein CASSDRLTQVTIGYTF.

This chain uses TRBV19 with TRBJ1-1; unclear D gene. The CDR3 extends over 13 amino acids. CDR1 is LNHDA, CDR2 SQIVND, per germline (reference sequence). Trimming removed 3 bases from V and 4 bases from J, with 9 bases in between. The CDR3 sequence is CASSIFPGTEAFF. CDR3 bases: TGTGCCAGTAGTATCTTTCCTGGCACTGAAGCTTTCTTT.

This clonotype was observed at least ten times. The V and J genes are TRBV9 and TRBJ1-6; D gene unclear. The CDR3 length is 14 residues. Trimming stripped 0 bases from V and 7 bases from J, with 8 bases between. Germline V gene lookup returns CDR1 SGDLS and CDR2 YYNGEE. The CDR3 DNA follows: TGTGCCAGCAGCGTAGGTGGAGGCAATTCACCCCTCCACTTT. Residues: CASSVGGGNSPLHF.

The chain uses TRBV7-8 and TRBJ2-7, with TRBD2 matching 14 bases. Per the germline V gene, CDR1 is SGHVS and CDR2 is FQNEAQ. The CDR3 runs to 15 residues. Trimming took 5 bases from V and 2 from J; bases not matched to a gene: 2. The CDR3 bases are TGTGCCAGCAGCGAGACTAGCGGGGGGGCCTACGAGCAGTACTTC. It specifies CASSETSGGAYEQYF.

V is TRBV25-1 and J is TRBJ2-7; perhaps D is TRBD1 or TRBD2 (5 bases each). The germline V and J ends were trimmed by 1 base and 1 base, with 20 bases remaining between them. This CDR3 spans 18 amino acids. CDR1 and CDR2 from the germline V gene are MGHDK and SYGVNS. As DNA, the CDR3 is TGTGCCAGCAGTGAATTGAGGGGAGACACCGGCAGGTCCTACGAGCAGTACTTC. This sequence encodes CASSELRGDTGRSYEQYF.

There are a few counts of this clonotype. This chain uses TRBV11-2 with TRBJ2-5; 8 nucleotides align to TRBD2. The CDR3 is made up of 17 amino acids. Germline values: CDR1 SGHAT, CDR2 FQNNGV. V lost 1 base and J lost 2; bases outside the gene matches: 9. As DNA, the CDR3 is TGTGCCAGCAGCTTAGCCGGGGGGGGAGGGCTTCAAGAGACCCAGTACTTC. Translating it yields CASSLAGGGGLQETQYF.

This clonotype showed up just a few times. The J gene is TRBJ1-2, the V gene TRBV12-3 or TRBV12-4, with D unclear. This CDR3 spans 13 amino acids. V lost 5 bases to trimming and J lost 1 base, with 8 bases between them. CDR3 region: CASSSGFNYGYTF. The CDR3 DNA sequence: TGTGCCAGCAGTAGCGGGTTTAACTATGGCTACACCTTC.

The V gene is TRBV10-3, the J gene TRBJ1-1, with 7 bases identical to TRBD1. Losses at the gene ends were 4 bases for V and 1 base for J; bases not matched to a gene: 3. The CDR3 is 14 residues long. Germline values: CDR1 ENHRY, CDR2 SYGVKD. CDR3 region: CAISATGENTEAFF. The DNA of the CDR3 is TGTGCCATCAGTGCCACAGGGGAGAACACTGAAGCTTTCTTT.

This chain connects TRBV5-1 to TRBJ1-1, with unresolved D. V was pared by 0 bases and J by 5 bases, with 14 bases between. The CDR3 is 15 residues long. Germline V gene sequence: CDR1 SGHRS, CDR2 YFSETQ. This chain's CDR3 is CASSLEVLGSTEAFF. The CDR3 DNA follows: TGCGCCAGCAGCTTGGAAGTCTTAGGCAGTACTGAAGCTTTCTTT.

J is TRBJ1-1 and V is TRBV19; no reliable D call. The germline gives CDR1 LNHDA, CDR2 SQIVND (reference sequence). Trimming removed 5 bases from V and 1 base from J, with 8 bases in between. This CDR3 has 13 residues. The CDR3 DNA follows: TGTGCCAGTAGTCAAAAGGAGAACACTGAAGCTTTCTTT. Translating gives CASSQKENTEAFF. Full variable domain (rest looked up from reference TRBV19 and TRBJ1-1): DGGITQSPKYLFRKEGQNVTLSCEQNLNHDAMYWYRQDPGQGLRLIYYSQIVNDFQKGDIAEGYSVSREKKESFPLTVTSAQKNPTAFYLCASSQKENTEAFFGQGTRLTVV.

There are many counts of this clonotype. The chain employs TRBV29-1 and TRBJ1-2; the D gene is possibly TRBD1 (5 bases). With 1 base removed from V and 9 bases from J, the gap between germline ends came to 27 bases. This CDR3 is 17 amino acids long. Germline values: CDR1 SQVTM, CDR2 ANQGSEA. The CDR3 is CSVEGGGRETQRPRYTF. The CDR3 DNA sequence: TGCAGCGTTGAAGGGGGGGGTAGGGAAACCCAAAGGCCCCGCTACACCTTC.

The table lists this clonotype with many counts. The V gene is TRBV10-3, the J gene TRBJ2-7; 9 bases map to TRBD1. CDR3 length equals 14 residues. CDR1 and CDR2 (germline): ENHRY, SYGVKD. The V segment lost 6 bases and the J segment 4 bases; nucleotides outside the gene matches: 7. Written as DNA, the CDR3 is TGTGCCATCAGGGAACCGGGACAGGGTTACGAGCAGTACTTC. Translated: CAIREPGQGYEQYF.

The genes are TRBV5-1 and TRBJ2-2, with 12 positions matching TRBD2. The CDR3 sequence is 20 residues long. The junction had 16 bases not matched to a gene; V was cut back by 1 base and J by 6 bases. Germline V CDR1 and CDR2: SGHRS, YFSETQ. The DNA of the CDR3 is TGCGCCAGCAGCTTGACATTTCTAGCGGGAGGGCCTTTTTTTGCCGGGGAGCTGTTTTTT. Its translation is CASSLTFLAGGPFFAGELFF. Combining the CDR3 with reference TRBV5-1 and TRBJ2-2 gives the whole variable domain KAGVTQTPRYLIKTRGQQVTLSCSPISGHRSVSWYQQTPGQGLQFLFEYFSETQRNKGNFPGRFSGRQFSNSRSEMNVSTLELGDSALYLCASSLTFLAGGPFFAGELFFGEGSRLTVL.

The chain is built from TRBV7-2 and TRBJ2-7; D tentatively reads TRBD1 or TRBD2 (5 bases each). V lost 5 bases and J 3 bases, leaving 17 bases between the germline ends. The CDR3 has 15 residues. CDR1 and CDR2 from the germline V gene are SGHTA and FQGNSA. The CDR3 here is CASSPDRGINYEQYF. As DNA, the CDR3 is TGTGCCAGCAGCCCGGATCGGGGCATAAACTACGAGCAGTACTTC.